A selection of T cell receptor beta chains follows, all from one sample in a study of Ad26.COV2.S vaccination and SARS-CoV-2 variants. The data were produced by immunoSEQ multiplex PCR, yet TCRdb's version contains in-frame clones alone and is incomplete. The table lists roughly 700,000 clones, roughly 90% of them singletons. This specimen consisted of peripheral blood, obtained in a trial of Ad26.COV2.S vaccine versus placebo. The receptors come from a person between 18 and 65 years old who received the Ad26.COV2.S COVID-19 vaccine or a placebo. CDR3s include the opening cysteine and the closing phenylalanine or tryptophan. A D gene is named only where the DNA matches it firmly. Not every row has a clone size; where given, it reads once, few, many or a size class.

clone size | D gene | J gene | V gene | CDR3 DNA | CDR3 protein
. | TRBD2 | TRBJ2-1 | TRBV9 | TGTGCCAGAAAACGGACTAGCGGTCTGTCTAGCTCCTACAATGAGCAGTTCTTC | CARKRTSGLSSSYNEQFF
. | . | TRBJ1-1 | TRBV3-1/TRBV3-2 | TGTGCCAGCAGCCCTGGTCCCACTGAAGCTTTCTTT | CASSPGPTEAFF
. | . | TRBJ2-3 | TRBV24-1 | TGTGCCACCAGTGATTTTCGAGGGTCAGATACGCAGTATTTT | CATSDFRGSDTQYF
. | . | TRBJ2-1 | TRBV9 | TGTGCCAGCAGCGTAGAGGGACGCGGGTTCCCGTTTAGGAATGAGCAGTTCTTC | CASSVEGRGFPFRNEQFF
. | TRBD2 | TRBJ2-1 | TRBV5-1 | TGCGCCAGCAGCTTGACTAGCGGGGGAAACAATGAGCAGTTCTTC | CASSLTSGGNNEQFF
. | . | TRBJ2-2 | TRBV10-2 | TGCGCCAGCAGTGAGCTTGGGAGAGCTAGCTTCGGGCAGGGGGAGCTGTTTTTT | CASSELGRASFGQGELFF
. | TRBD1 | TRBJ1-2 | TRBV19 | TGTGCCAGTAACCCCCAGGGGGCTTCATATGGCTACACCTTC | CASNPQGASYGYTF
. | . | TRBJ2-1 | TRBV18 | TGTGCCAGCTCACCTGGGAGTGACAATGAGCAGTTCTTC | CASSPGSDNEQFF
. | TRBD1 | TRBJ2-2 | TRBV5-8 | TGTGCCAGCAGCAAAAGACAGGGGGCAAGCACCGGGGAGCTGTTTTTT | CASSKRQGASTGELFF
. | . | TRBJ2-5 | TRBV4-1 | TGCGCCAGCAGCCAAGAAACCGGGACTCCCGGGGGGACCCAGTACTTC | CASSQETGTPGGTQYF
. | . | TRBJ2-7 | TRBV30 | TGTGCCTGGAGTGTGGCCGGCCCCTACGAGCAGTACTTC | CAWSVAGPYEQYF
. | . | TRBJ2-3 | TRBV7-9 | TGTGCCAGCAGCCCCCCCCGGGACCCCACGGCAGATACGCAGTATTTT | CASSPPRDPTADTQYF
. | . | TRBJ2-2 | TRBV7-2 | TGTGCCAGCAGCTTAGGGAGGGGTACCGGGGAGCTGTTTTTT | CASSLGRGTGELFF
few | TRBD1 | TRBJ2-7 | TRBV12-3/TRBV12-4 | TGTGCCAGCAGCTCCGACAGGGGCTACGAGCAGTACTTC | CASSSDRGYEQYF
. | TRBD1 | TRBJ2-7 | TRBV12-3/TRBV12-4 | TGTGCCAGCAGACCGACAGGGGGAGAGCAGTACTTC | CASRPTGGEQYF
. | TRBD2 | TRBJ2-5 | TRBV29-1 | TGCAGCGTTCCTGCGGGGGTGACCCAGTACTTC | CSVPAGVTQYF
. | . | TRBJ2-2 | TRBV7-6 | TGTGCCAGCAGCCCCCGGCCCGGGGAGCTGTTTTTT | CASSPRPGELFF
once | TRBD2 | TRBJ2-7 | TRBV7-8 | TGTGCCAGCAGCCCCCTCGCGGGAGGGGGCACCTACGAGCAGTACTTC | CASSPLAGGGTYEQYF
few | . | TRBJ2-7 | TRBV19 | TGTGCCAGTAGTATAGATGGGGCCAGCGGCTACGAGCAGTACTTC | CASSIDGASGYEQYF
. | TRBD1 | TRBJ2-3 | TRBV5-4 | TGTGCCAGCAGCCGCAGGGACAGGGTTTCAGATACGCAGTATTTT | CASSRRDRVSDTQYF
. | TRBD1 | TRBJ1-1 | TRBV7-3 | TGTGCCAGCAGCTATACAGGGGCGAACACTGAAGCTTTCTTT | CASSYTGANTEAFF
. | . | TRBJ2-1 | TRBV29-1 | TGCAGCGTTGAAGAGGCAGGGAAGAATGAGCAGTTCTTC | CSVEEAGKNEQFF
. | . | TRBJ1-2 | TRBV2 | TGTGCCAGCAGTGAATTGGCAGGGAATGGCTACACCTTC | CASSELAGNGYTF
. | . | TRBJ2-2 | TRBV19 | TGTGCCAGTAGTATTCTGGTCGGGGAGCTGTTTTTT | CASSILVGELFF
. | . | TRBJ1-3 | TRBV24-1 | TGTGCCACCAGTGATACGGGGGCTCCGGGAAACACCATATATTTT | CATSDTGAPGNTIYF
. | . | TRBJ2-1 | TRBV12-5 | TGTGCTAGTGGCCCCCCTTGGGATTACAATGAGCAGTTCTTC | CASGPPWDYNEQFF
. | TRBD2 | TRBJ2-4 | TRBV10-1 | TGCGCCAGCAGTCCGGGGGGGAAAAACATTCAGTACTTC | CASSPGGKNIQYF
. | . | TRBJ1-2 | TRBV30 | TGTGCCTGGAGCCCGGGGGGGGTTGGCTACACCTTC | CAWSPGGVGYTF
. | . | TRBJ2-3 | TRBV30 | TGTGCCTGGAGTGGGATGCCAGATACGCAGTATTTT | CAWSGMPDTQYF
. | . | TRBJ1-2 | TRBV3-1/TRBV3-2 | TGTGCCAGCAGCCAGACGGGTGTGTACACCTTC | CASSQTGVYTF
. | TRBD1 | TRBJ2-7 | TRBV5-8 | TGTGCCAGCAGCTTGGGGCAGGGGGTTTACGAGCAGTACTTC | CASSLGQGVYEQYF
. | TRBD1 | TRBJ1-1 | TRBV5-6 | TGTGCCAGCAGCTTGACCCCCGGGACAGGGAATGGGGCTTTCTTT | CASSLTPGTGNGAFF
. | . | TRBJ2-4 | TRBV6-5 | TGTGCCAGCAGTTACTCAGGCAAAAACATTCAGTACTTC | CASSYSGKNIQYF
. | TRBD1 | TRBJ1-2 | TRBV24-1 | TGTGCCACCAGTGACCGAGGACAGGGGGTAGGCTACACCTTC | CATSDRGQGVGYTF
. | TRBD2 | TRBJ2-7 | TRBV5-4 | TGTGCCAGCAGCGGAACTAGCGGGAGGGTCTACGAGCAGTACTTC | CASSGTSGRVYEQYF
. | TRBD2 | TRBJ2-1 | TRBV7-2 | TGTGCCAGCAGAAGGACTAGCGGGGGGGTAGTTGACTACAATGAGCAGTTCTTC | CASRRTSGGVVDYNEQFF
. | TRBD1 | TRBJ2-2 | TRBV29-1 | TGCAGCGTTTCAACAGGGGATGTGAACACCGGGGAGCTGTTTTTT | CSVSTGDVNTGELFF
. | TRBD2 | TRBJ2-3 | TRBV11-3 | TGTGCCAGCAGCCCCGGACTAGCGGGAGATACGCAGTATTTT | CASSPGLAGDTQYF
once | . | TRBJ1-3 | TRBV18 | TGTGCCAGCTCCACAGACAGGCTAGCTGGAAACACCATATATTTT | CASSTDRLAGNTIYF
. | TRBD2 | TRBJ2-2 | TRBV19 | TGTGCCAGTAGCTGGACTAGCGATAGCGGGGAGCTGTTTTTT | CASSWTSDSGELFF
. | TRBD2 | TRBJ2-3 | TRBV15 | TGTGCCACCAGAAGGGCGGGACTATTCACAGATACGCAGTATTTT | CATRRAGLFTDTQYF
. | . | TRBJ2-3 | TRBV5-1 | TGCGCCAGCAGCTTGGTGTTGAGTTCTAGCACAGATACGCAGTATTTT | CASSLVLSSSTDTQYF
. | . | TRBJ1-1 | TRBV6-4 | TGTGCCAGCAGTGACTCGGTGAACACTGAAGCTTTCTTT | CASSDSVNTEAFF
. | . | TRBJ1-2 | TRBV6-1 | TGTGCCAGCAGTGAACTGTCCGGCTATGGCTACACCTTC | CASSELSGYGYTF
. | TRBD1 | TRBJ2-4 | TRBV19 | TGTGCCAGTAGTTCCCCATTGACAGGGATCGGGAACATTCAGTACTTC | CASSSPLTGIGNIQYF
once | . | TRBJ1-4 | TRBV30 | TGTGCCTGGAGTCCCGCAGGGCGCGATCCAAGGGAAAAACTGTTTTTT | CAWSPAGRDPREKLFF
. | TRBD2 | TRBJ2-2 | TRBV12-5 | TGTGCTAGTGGTTCGGGATCTAGCGGCGGGGAGCTGTTTTTT | CASGSGSSGGELFF
. | . | TRBJ2-1 | TRBV30 | TGTGCCTGGACCCCCGGGACTGAGCAGTTCTTC | CAWTPGTEQFF
. | TRBD1 | TRBJ2-5 | TRBV6-1 | TGTGCCAGCAGTGAAGGCCACAGGGGGCTCGAGACCCAGTACTTC | CASSEGHRGLETQYF
. | TRBD1 | TRBJ1-6 | TRBV6-1 | TGTGCCAGCAGTGAAATCGGCCAGGGGGCAGTCTCACCCCTCCACTTT | CASSEIGQGAVSPLHF